The clone carrying this TCR beta chain has only a few counts. Its antigen is unknown. Scientists made TCR beta libraries using quantitative 5'-RACE with molecular barcodes. TCRdb used MiXCR to reprocess the 5' RACE reads, holding one entry per CDR3 protein. The sample lists around 150,000 distinct CDR3 sequences; about 6.7% were seen once. This entry is derived from a study of CD8 T cells in ankylosing spondylitis. Study-level points and caveats: According to the report, clones linked to the disease were significantly enriched in matched synovial fluid samples taken from ankylosing spondylitis patients. Earlier reports found some motif variants in synovial fluid and blood in reactive arthritis.

This TCR was sampled from a female donor with ankylosing spondylitis or in good health (not recorded which). Sequencing was carried out using blood, either unsorted or a sorted T cell fraction (not recorded which).

CDR3 amino acids: CATTGRNGYTF. The CDR3, as DNA: TGTGCCACCACGGGAAGGAATGGCTACACCTTC. This chain connects TRBV12-3 or TRBV12-4 to TRBJ1-2, with D unresolved. Between the trimmed V and J ends, which lost 10 bases and 6 bases, there was a span of 12 bases. This CDR3 comprises 11 residues.